This is a list of T cell receptor beta chains from one sample in a study of OX40 agonist ivuxolimab in advanced cancers. TCRdb's copy holds only in-frame clones and misses some; the assay was immunoSEQ multiplex PCR. The sample gives about 74,000 clones, approximately 84% of which show up once; 2.1% is in the top ten. This sample comprised CD4+ or CD8+ T cells sorted from blood, obtained in a trial of the OX40 agonist ivuxolimab. These TCRs come from an adult with an advanced solid tumor such as melanoma, head and neck, liver or kidney cancer. CDR3s leave out the opening cysteine and the closing phenylalanine or tryptophan. Part of the rows lack a size; the others show once, few, many or a class for expanded clones.

- | TRBJ2-3 | TRBV6-5 | ASSYGRSGGSGTQY
- | TRBJ1-2 | TRBV27 | ASSSRGGRGYGYT
- | TRBJ2-3 | TRBV5-6 | ASSLEQHYTQY
- | TRBJ2-7 | TRBV11-1 | ASSPLRAGVSYEQY
- | TRBJ1-1 | TRBV30 | ASPSGHSTGAF
once | TRBJ2-4 | TRBV18 | ASSPRTGKNIQY
- | TRBJ1-4 | TRBV4-1 | ASSQEYPRNEKLF
- | TRBJ1-1 | TRBV6-5 | ASSYGDRNTEAF
- | TRBJ1-2 | TRBV4-3 | ASSQEREGSYGYT
- | TRBJ2-7 | TRBV6-1 | ASNPTSGLVEY
- | TRBJ1-1 | TRBV15 | ATSRGWSGTEAF
few | TRBJ1-1 | TRBV5-6 | ASSSIQRETEAF
- | TRBJ2-1 | TRBV11-3 | ASSLGTSGVYNEQF
- | TRBJ2-7 | TRBV6-1 | ASSTTGGSFEQY
few | TRBJ1-1 | TRBV5-1 | ASSQRRGNLNTEAF
- | TRBJ2-7 | TRBV27 | ASSLGGAGEQY
- | TRBJ2-7 | TRBV5-1 | ASTYDGGSYEQY
- | TRBJ2-7 | TRBV27 | ASSRDGPYEQY
few | TRBJ1-5 | TRBV2 | ASSGQGGNQPQH
- | TRBJ1-6 | TRBV9 | ASSAYSGDHTPLH
- | TRBJ2-3 | TRBV7-2 | ASSQSGGAPADTQY
- | TRBJ2-2 | TRBV30 | AWSAPVLAGELF
- | TRBJ1-6 | TRBV14 | ASSHPNRGPLH
- | TRBJ2-2 | TRBV7-2 | ASSLAGTGYAGELF
- | TRBJ2-7 | TRBV12-5 | ASGLGQGGYEQY
- | TRBJ2-5 | TRBV5-4 | ASSFGTVQETQY
- | TRBJ2-1 | TRBV11-1 | ASSPSIGNVGYNEQF
- | TRBJ2-1 | TRBV21-1 | ASSIERGKYNEQF
- | TRBJ2-3 | TRBV14 | ASSLGATDTQY
few | TRBJ2-3 | TRBV6-6 | ASRLDRGSTDTQY
few | TRBJ2-7 | TRBV7-2 | ASSLGTSGSYEQY
- | TRBJ2-7 | TRBV6-6 | ASSPRQGRQY
- | TRBJ2-7 | TRBV5-1 | ASSLRPDYEQY
- | TRBJ1-3 | TRBV2 | ASSEGTPGNTIY
- | TRBJ2-2 | TRBV10-1 | ASRGAGTNTGELF
- | TRBJ1-4 | TRBV13 | ASSRTGGRHEKLF
- | TRBJ1-5 | TRBV6-1 | ASSLIDRGAQH
- | TRBJ2-5 | TRBV10-3 | AISESGLQETQY
once | TRBJ2-4 | TRBV4-3 | ASSQETVGAKNIQY
- | TRBJ1-1 | TRBV18 | ASSLQGGMGMNTEAF
- | TRBJ2-7 | TRBV11-1 | ASSRTAEQY
- | TRBJ2-1 | TRBV5-1 | ASSFGTPLNEQF
- | TRBJ2-2 | TRBV4-1 | ASSRDRGGSTGELF
- | TRBJ1-2 | TRBV6-5 | ASSYSHRGRDGYT
few | TRBJ2-7 | TRBV7-8 | ASSHQTSPNFYEQY
- | TRBJ1-3 | TRBV5-4 | ASSLGLSGNTIY
- | TRBJ1-3 | TRBV5-6 | ASSLEGTGNTIY